The 16 T cell receptor beta chains below all came from one sample that was sequenced in a study of T cell changes during pregnancy in multiple sclerosis. Method: immunoSEQ multiplex PCR; TCRdb's copy keeps in-frame clones and lacks some. The table shows about 93,000 clones, with over 80% occurring only once. The sample in question was peripheral blood, obtained after pregnancy. The receptors derive from a female donor with multiple sclerosis, enrolled in a pregnancy study.

The V call is TRBV4-2, the J call TRBJ2-7, with 9 positions matching TRBD2. The length of the CDR3 is 17 residues. Trimming took 0 bases from V and 4 from J; bases not matched to a gene: 10. From germline, CDR1 is LGHNA and CDR2 YNFKEQ. The CDR3 coding sequence is TGTGCCAGCAGCCAAGAGGGGCTAGCGGGGAAAGATTACGAGCAGTACTTC. Translating gives CASSQEGLAGKDYEQYF.

The chain combines TRBV21-1 with TRBJ2-1; the table's TRBD2 call for D was not verified on the DNA. TRBV21-1 is recorded as a pseudogene. This CDR3 has 16 amino acids. CDR3 amino acids: CASIPVSGRAGNEQFF. CDR3 nucleotides: TGTGCCAGCATTCCAGTTAGCGGGAGGGCCGGAAATGAGCAGTTCTTC.

The chain links TRBV6-5 to TRBJ2-7, with 7 bases identical to TRBD1. CDR1 is MNHEY and CDR2 is SVGAGI in the germline V gene. Trimming at V came to 6 bases and at J to 6 bases, leaving 14 bases not matched to a gene. This CDR3 spans 15 amino acids. The CDR3 region is CASSLDRQGPFEQYF. CDR3 in DNA: TGTGCCAGCAGCCTCGACCGACAGGGCCCCTTCGAGCAGTACTTC.

The chain couples TRBV4-3 to TRBJ1-5, with D unclear. Germline CDR1 and CDR2: LGHNA and YSLEER. V lost 2 bases, J lost 4 bases, and 15 bases lay in between. CDR3 size: 16 residues. In nucleotides, the CDR3 is TGCGCCAGCAGCCAAAACCGGGGTCTCCCAAATCAGCCCCAGCATTTT. Translated, it gives CASSQNRGLPNQPQHF.

The chain uses TRBV5-4 and TRBJ2-7, with TRBD1 matching 9 bases. The J segment lost 6 bases and the V segment lost 0 bases, leaving 7 bases of the junction unmatched. Germline-derived CDR1 and CDR2 are SGHNT and YYREEE (reference sequence). The CDR3 contains 15 residues. DNA for the CDR3: TGTGCCAGCAGCTTGGCACTGGGACAGGGAAGCGAGCAGTACTTC. The encoded protein is CASSLALGQGSEQYF.

In this sample, this clone turned up once. This sequence joins TRBV27 and TRBJ1-1; TRBD1 agrees at 8 bases. V dropped 4 bases and J dropped 5; count of bases not matched to a gene: 6. This CDR3 has 14 amino acids. The germline CDR1 and CDR2 sequences are MNHEY and SMNVEV (reference sequence). In nucleotides, the CDR3 is TGTGCCAGCAGTTCCCGACAGGGGAGGACTGAAGCTTTCTTT. Translated, it gives CASSSRQGRTEAFF.

The chain recombines TRBV6-6 with TRBJ1-2; the D gene is possibly TRBD1 (6 bases). V lost 7 bases to trimming and J lost 3 bases, with 9 bases between them. The CDR3 has 12 residues. Germline V gene lookup returns CDR1 MNHNY and CDR2 SVGAGI (reference sequence). CDR3 loop: CASTQGDYGYTF. In nucleotides, the CDR3 is TGTGCCAGCACACAGGGAGACTATGGCTACACCTTC.

J is TRBJ2-1 and V is TRBV29-1; 9 bases line up with TRBD1. The length of the CDR3 is 12 residues. Trimming cost V 7 bases and J 8 bases; bases outside gene matches: 6. Germline CDR1 reads SQVTM; CDR2 reads ANQGSEA. This chain's CDR3 is CSGQGELDEQFF. CDR3 bases: TGCAGCGGACAGGGGGAGTTGGATGAGCAGTTCTTC.

The rearrangement uses TRBV11-1 and TRBJ1-1, with 7 bases matching TRBD1. The V segment lost 5 bases and the J segment 0 bases; nucleotides outside the gene matches: 6. Looked up from germline, CDR1 is SGHAT and CDR2 is FQDESV (reference sequence). There are 15 residues in the CDR3. The DNA of the CDR3 is TGTGCCAGCAGCCCCCGACAGGGACTGAACACTGAAGCTTTCTTT. Amino acids: CASSPRQGLNTEAFF.

The chain carries TRBV18 and TRBJ1-6, with 8 nucleotides matching TRBD1. CDR3 length equals 15 residues. The V gene end was trimmed by 3 bases and the J gene end by 10 bases; junction bases not matched to a gene: 8. Germline V lookup: CDR1 KGHSH, CDR2 LQKENI. The CDR3, as DNA: TGTGCCAGCTCACCTATGCAGGGGGACAGGTCACCCCTCCACTTT. It yields the protein CASSPMQGDRSPLHF.

The chain links TRBV19 to TRBJ1-1; unclear D gene. The CDR3 has 13 residues. V shed 1 base and J shed 0 bases, with 3 bases lying between them. Germline-derived CDR1 and CDR2 are LNHDA and SQIVND (reference sequence). CDR3 loop: CASSIGVNTEAFF. In nucleotides, the CDR3 is TGTGCCAGTAGTATAGGAGTGAACACTGAAGCTTTCTTT.

V is TRBV6-1 and J is TRBJ1-2; 7 bases line up with TRBD1. The length of the CDR3 is 13 residues. Losses at the gene ends were 7 bases for V and 3 bases for J; bases not matched to a gene: 5. Germline V lookup: CDR1 MNHNS, CDR2 SASEGT. In DNA, the CDR3 is TGTGCCAGCAACTATGACAGGGACTATGGCTACACCTTC. Its translation is CASNYDRDYGYTF.

The V gene is TRBV5-6, the J gene TRBJ2-7, with TRBD2 as a possible D gene (5 bases). In germline, CDR1 is SGHDT, CDR2 YYEEEE. Trimming removed 1 base from V and 5 bases from J, with 13 bases in between. This CDR3 contains 14 residues. This chain's CDR3 is CASSLPGMLDEQYF. The CDR3 nucleotides are TGTGCCAGCAGCTTGCCGGGAATGCTCGACGAGCAGTACTTC.

The chain has TRBV2 and TRBJ2-3; 8 bases are a match to TRBD2. The CDR3 loop spans 14 amino acids. The V and J ends lost 6 bases and 4 bases, in that order; junction bases with no gene match: 6. Germline-derived CDR1 and CDR2 are SNHLY and FYNNEI. The CDR3 sequence: CASRAAGGPDTQYF. Here the CDR3 DNA reads TGTGCCAGCAGAGCTGCGGGGGGCCCAGATACGCAGTATTTT.

The V gene is TRBV12-5, the J gene TRBJ1-5; D not certain. The germline gives CDR1 LGHNT, CDR2 FRNRAP. The CDR3 is 16 amino acids. Trimming shortened V by 0 bases and J by 6 bases, and 15 bases separated the two germline ends. The CDR3 is CASGLVLGGVTQPQHF. The CDR3 region has the DNA TGTGCTAGTGGTTTGGTACTCGGAGGAGTTACTCAGCCCCAGCATTTT.

This chain connects TRBV4-1 to TRBJ2-5; 9 bases are shared with TRBD2. The CDR3 totals 14 residues. V trimming: 0 bases; J trimming: 14 bases; junction bases outside the gene matches: 10. Germline V gene sequence: CDR1 MGHRA, CDR2 YSYEKL. CDR3 sequence reads: CASSQEWASGVSYF. The CDR3 DNA follows: TGCGCCAGCAGCCAAGAATGGGCTAGCGGGGTCAGTTACTTC.